The source of this T cell receptor (beta chain) is a study of blood T cell repertoires in COVID-19. Study overall: The cDNA or gDNA used as material had been derived from T cells, B-cell-depleted T cells, or PBMCs.

The germline V gene has CDR1 SGHRS and CDR2 YFSETQ. This CDR3 has 12 residues. V lost 0 bases and J lost 5, with 5 bases in between. The assay was immunoSEQ multiplex PCR, and TCRdb's table has in-frame clones only and misses some. The sample shows about 180,000 clones, over 80% of them seen only once. The chain recombines TRBV5-1 with TRBJ2-5; D remains unclear. This clonotype originated in a woman aged 65 to 85 with acute or convalescent COVID-19. Sequencing was carried out using peripheral blood. The CDR3 region has the DNA TGCGCCAGCAGCTTGGCCGGGGAGACCCAGTACTTC. Translation gives CASSLAGETQYF.